This TCR beta chain was documented in a study of T cell changes during pregnancy in multiple sclerosis. The CDR3 extends over 12 amino acids. Per germline, CDR1 SGHRS and CDR2 YFSETQ. V shed 3 bases and J shed 3 bases, with 7 bases lying between them. This table comes from immunoSEQ multiplex PCR, and its TCRdb copy is limited to in-frame clones, with some not included. The sample has 50,000 to 70,000 clones; about 92% are singletons. This sequence joins TRBV5-1 and TRBJ2-7; weak D call: TRBD1 (5 bases). The receptor comes from a female donor with multiple sclerosis, enrolled in a pregnancy study. Sequenced here: peripheral blood, sampled in the first trimester of pregnancy. Here the CDR3 reads CASSYDSYEQYF. CDR3 DNA sequence: TGCGCCAGCAGCTACGACAGCTACGAGCAGTACTTC.